This record covers a single T cell receptor (beta chain). In TCRdb, the 5' RACE reads were re-called with MiXCR into one record per CDR3 protein. The table shows 55,000 to 75,000 distinct CDR3 sequences, with more than 9% occurring only once. The data derive from a study of early T cells in non-severe SARS-CoV-2 infection. This CDR3 spans 17 amino acids. The V end was cut by 1 base, the J end by 4 bases, with 17 bases between. The sample taken for sequencing was whole blood. This chain joins TRBV12-3 or TRBV12-4 and TRBJ2-1, with D possibly being TRBD1 or TRBD2 (5 bases each). The receptor was derived from an adult who was a healthcare worker with PCR-confirmed SARS-CoV-2 infection or an uninfected control (not recorded which). The CDR3 sequence: CASSLEDWGRPYNEQFF. The CDR3 coding sequence is TGTGCCAGCAGTTTAGAGGATTGGGGACGCCCTTACAATGAGCAGTTCTTC.